The entry that follows covers one TCR beta chain sequence. Its matching antigen is unknown. The germline V gene encodes CDR1 SEHNR and CDR2 FQNEAQ (reference sequence). The CDR3 has 15 residues. V lost 1 base to trimming and J lost 12 bases; unmatched junction nucleotides: 9. This sample is part of a study of response to subunit inactivated influenza vaccine. The study's findings and limits: It was the authors' suggestion that each seasonal influenza vaccination recruits few new T cells.

TCRdb reanalysed the RT-PCR reads using MiXCR and keeps one entry per CDR3 protein. The data contain 490,000 or so distinct CDR3 sequences, less than 10% of them singletons. The clonotype originates from a man in his fifties or sixties who received an inactivated influenza vaccine. The sequenced sample was PBMCs from blood, obtained about 23 months after vaccination. The chain recombines TRBV7-9 with TRBJ2-1, with 10 bases matching TRBD2. CDR3 bases: TGTGCCAGCAGCTTAGAGGGGACTAGCGAGGAGGGGCAGTTCTTC. It codes for CASSLEGTSEEGQFF.